This T cell receptor (beta chain) was obtained from a study of OX40 agonist ivuxolimab in advanced cancers. Study observations and caveats: Circulating CD4+ and CD8+ T cells showed clonal expansion by week 6 at 0.1 to 3.0 mg/kg.

The repertoire was sequenced with immunoSEQ multiplex PCR; TCRdb's copy has only in-frame clones and lacks some. The data show roughly 82,000 clones, approximately 82% seen once. This clone was seen only a few times. The antigen remains undetermined. Sequenced material: CD4+ or CD8+ T cells sorted from blood, taken in a trial of the OX40 agonist ivuxolimab. The receptor comes from an adult with an advanced solid tumor such as melanoma, head and neck, liver or kidney cancer.

The CDR3 region is CASSLGQESYTQYF. The DNA of the CDR3 is TGTGCCAGCAGCCTGGGACAGGAAAGCTATACGCAGTATTTT. V and J are TRBV7-3 and TRBJ2-3; the match to TRBD1 covers 8 bases. In germline, CDR1 is SGHTA, CDR2 FQGTGA. J was trimmed by 7 bases and V by 5 bases; bases with no gene match: 8. The CDR3 spans 14 residues.